This record concerns one TCR beta chain sequence. Its antigen is unidentified. 5'RACE with constant-segment primers built TCRalpha and TCRbeta cDNA libraries with UMIs. Each CDR3 protein gets one entry after TCRdb re-called the 5' RACE reads with MiXCR. The profile covers 280,000 or so distinct CDR3 sequences, with 7.5% to 9.5% appearing a single time and less than 25% taken by the ten largest. The sample originates from a study of T-cell memory formation after mild COVID-19. Germline V gives CDR1 SGHRS, CDR2 YFSETQ. The V end lost 4 bases, the J end lost 0 bases, and 17 bases lay between the germline ends. CDR3 length: 18 residues. The study's findings and limits: In pre-infection memory, a portion of responding clones appeared, which suggested that cross-reactive memory joined. Second-wave clones that peaked on day 37 lacked confirmed SARS-CoV-2 specificity. There was a balanced CD4/CD8 profile in clones contracting day 15 to 85, and later expanders leaned CD4+.

Sequenced: PBMCs or a T cell subset sorted from them (not recorded which). The chain employs TRBV5-1 and TRBJ1-6; a weak D match, TRBD1 (6 bases). The clonotype originates from a man aged 18 to 30 who had mild COVID-19 (a few samples of this study predate the infection). Cell type and time point are not known. The CDR3 DNA sequence: TGCGCCAGCAGCCTACGCGCTAACAGGGACTCCTATAATTCACCCCTCCACTTT. Protein: CASSLRANRDSYNSPLHF.